This TCR beta chain originates from a study of T cell responses to AZD1222 COVID-19 vaccine. Study overall: Investigators merged groups given second doses at roughly 4 or roughly 12 weeks.

About this clone itself: What it binds is not known.

Trimming cost V 4 bases and J 2 bases, with 13 bases left between them. The CDR3 is 15 residues long. The germline gives CDR1 LNHDA, CDR2 SQIVND (reference sequence). Profiled with immunoSEQ multiplex PCR; TCRdb holds only in-frame clones, not every one. Of 180,000 or so clones listed, 94% are singletons. Study-level points and caveats: The peak T cell response came first, and repertoires were sampled only after it. A rise in Spike-specific TCR breadth and depth followed two AZD1222 doses.

The specimen comprised peripheral blood, sampled on day 0 of AZD1222 vaccination. The chain is built from TRBV19 and TRBJ2-3; D not resolved. This clonotype was sampled from an adult in good health. CDR3 loop: CASSKQRTNTDTQYF. Here the CDR3 DNA reads TGTGCCAGTAGTAAACAGAGGACCAACACAGATACGCAGTATTTT. The complete variable domain, with remaining parts taken from reference TRBV19 and TRBJ2-3, reads DGGITQSPKYLFRKEGQNVTLSCEQNLNHDAMYWYRQDPGQGLRLIYYSQIVNDFQKGDIAEGYSVSREKKESFPLTVTSAQKNPTAFYLCASSKQRTNTDTQYFGPGTRLTVL.